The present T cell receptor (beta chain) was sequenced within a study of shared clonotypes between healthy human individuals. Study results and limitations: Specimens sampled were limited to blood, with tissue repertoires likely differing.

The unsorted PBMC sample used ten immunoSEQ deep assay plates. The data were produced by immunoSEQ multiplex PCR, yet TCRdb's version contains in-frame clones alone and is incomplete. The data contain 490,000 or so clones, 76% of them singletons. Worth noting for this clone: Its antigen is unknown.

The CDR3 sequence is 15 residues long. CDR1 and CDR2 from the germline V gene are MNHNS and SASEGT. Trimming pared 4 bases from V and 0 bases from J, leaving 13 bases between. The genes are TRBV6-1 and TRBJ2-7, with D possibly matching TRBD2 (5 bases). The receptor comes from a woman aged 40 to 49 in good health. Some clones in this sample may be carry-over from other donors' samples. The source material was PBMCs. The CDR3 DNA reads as TGTGCCAGCAGTGCAGCGGCAGTTAGCTCCTACGAGCAGTACTTC. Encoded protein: CASSAAAVSSYEQYF.